This entry lists 24 T cell receptor beta chains sequenced from one sample in a study of tumor and adjacent non-tumor tissue in lung cancer. The template was RNA from unsorted bulk tissue. More than 3 cm separated this lung sample from the edge of the tumor. TCRbeta libraries were built with three rounds of nested PCR, modified from ARM-PCR. TCRdb reprocessed the multiplex PCR reads via MiXCR and lists one record per CDR3 protein. Here the sample spans more than 35,000 distinct CDR3 sequences, roughly 62% being singletons. Material: distant non-tumor lung tissue. These receptors came from a middle-aged woman with non-small cell lung cancer.

This clonotype was counted many times. The chain links TRBV6-6 to TRBJ1-6, with TRBD1 as a possible D gene (5 bases). The CDR3 extends over 14 amino acids. The V and J ends lost 8 bases and 7 bases respectively, with 15 bases between them. Germline CDR1 and CDR2: MNHNY and SVGAGI (reference sequence). CDR3 sequence reads: CASVEGRRNSPLHF. As DNA, the CDR3 is TGTGCCAGCGTCGAGGGACGAAGGAATTCACCCCTCCACTTT.

A few counts support this clonotype. A single base separates this from a much larger clone, so it may be a read error. The chain joins TRBV4-1 to TRBJ1-5; 10 bases line up with TRBD1. The CDR3 has 15 residues. The V gene's germline CDR1 is MGHRA and CDR2 YSYEKL. DNA for the CDR3: TGCGCCAGCAGCAGGGACAGGGGTAGCAGTCAGCCCCAGCATTTT. This translates into CASSRDRGSSQPQHF.

Regarding this clonotype: One base away lies a much larger clone, so this may be a sequencing read error. The CDR3 loop is CASSSTSSTDTQYF. As DNA, the CDR3 is TGTGCCAGCAGCTCAACTAGCAGCACAGATACGCAGTATTTT. The V and J genes are TRBV5-5 and TRBJ2-3; a possible D gene is TRBD2 (6 bases). Germline CDR1 SGHKS, CDR2 YYEKEE (reference sequence). With 3 bases removed from V and 0 bases from J, the gap between germline ends came to 8 bases. The CDR3 is made up of 14 amino acids.

This clonotype has just a few counts. A much larger clone is a single base away; this may be a read error. The J gene is TRBJ1-2, the V gene TRBV12-3 or TRBV12-4; D is perhaps TRBD1 (5 bases). Trimming left V 9 bases short and J 6 bases short, with 17 bases between. CDR3 length: 13 amino acids. Here the CDR3 DNA reads TGTGCCAGGTCGGGGGACTGCTCACATGGCTACACCTTC. This sequence encodes CARSGDCSHGYTF.

The chain links TRBV20-1 to TRBJ2-2, with TRBD2 matching 10 bases. The trim removed 6 bases at V and 3 bases at J, leaving 4 bases unmatched. The CDR3 consists of 14 residues. Looked up from germline, CDR1 is DFQATT and CDR2 is SNEGSKA (reference sequence). For the CDR3, the DNA is TGCAGTGCGCGTCTAGCGGGGGACACCGGGGAGCTGTTTTTT. Protein product: CSARLAGDTGELFF.

The chain joins TRBV28 to TRBJ2-3, with D perhaps TRBD1 (6 bases). V lost 5 bases to trimming and J lost 4 bases, with 16 bases between them. The CDR3 is 15 amino acids. Germline CDR1 is MDHEN and CDR2 is SYDVKM. The chain's CDR3 is CASSPGTRESDTQYF. The DNA for the CDR3 is TGTGCCAGCAGTCCCGGGACAAGGGAGTCAGATACGCAGTATTTT.

In this sample, this clonotype turned up a few times. This may arise from a read error, as a much more abundant clone is one base away. The chain combines TRBV29-1 with TRBJ2-1, with a possible D match to TRBD2 (6 bases). Trimming took off 1 base at V and 1 base at J, with 17 bases between the two ends. The CDR3 covers 17 residues. From germline, CDR1 is SQVTM and CDR2 ANQGSEA. The chain's CDR3 is CSVEGWGETSSYNEQFF. Written as DNA, the CDR3 is TGCAGCGTTGAAGGATGGGGGGAGACATCTTCCTACAATGAGCAGTTCTTC.

The V and J genes are TRBV6-2 or TRBV6-3 and TRBJ2-7; D might be TRBD1 (6 bases). CDR3 size: 15 residues. Germline CDR1 reads MNHEY; CDR2 reads SVGEGT. V lost 5 bases and J lost 6, with 20 bases in between. DNA of the CDR3: TGTGCCAGCAGTCCCATGGACCTGATAGGGGGCGAGCAGTACTTC. Its protein product is CASSPMDLIGGEQYF.

The V call is TRBV28, the J call TRBJ2-7; D unresolved. Germline V lookup: CDR1 MDHEN, CDR2 SYDVKM. Trimming took 3 bases from V and 3 from J, leaving 12 bases between them. There are 14 residues in the CDR3. The CDR3 nucleotides are TGTGCCAGCAGTTTCCCCTCCCCGGGCTACGAGCAGTACTTC. Amino acids: CASSFPSPGYEQYF.

Remarks on this clonotype: One end of the junction varies from germline; a read error may be responsible. The chain carries TRBV11-3 and TRBJ2-3, with D uncertain. The germline CDR1 and CDR2 sequences are SGHNT and YENEEA. The CDR3 consists of 13 residues. CDR3 loop: CASNLILTDTQYF. The CDR3 DNA is TGCGCCAGCAACTTAATCCTCACAGATACGCAGTATTTT.

In the case of this clonotype: An end of the junction does not agree with germline; a read error may underlie this. The genes are TRBV11-2 and TRBJ2-7; D uncertain. The CDR3 is 14 amino acids. CDR1 and CDR2 from the germline V gene are SGHAT and FQNNGV. The CDR3 bases are TGTGCCAGCAGCTTAGTCTTAAACCCCTACGAGAAGTACTTC. This gives the protein CASSLVLNPYEKYF. Drawing the rest from reference TRBV11-2 and TRBJ2-7, the complete variable domain is EAGVAQSPRYKIIEKRQSVAFWCNPISGHATLYWYQQILGQGPKLLIQFQNNGVVDDSQLPKDRFSAERLKGVDSTLKIQPAKLEDSAVYLCASSLVLNPYEKYFGPGTRLTVT.

Of note for this clonotype: Mismatch with germline at one junction end may stem from a read error. The CDR3 coding sequence is TGTGCCAGTAGGGTCCAGGGTGAATCCTGCGAGCAGTACTTC. This gives the protein CASRVQGESCEQYF. V and J are TRBV28 and TRBJ2-7; D possibly corresponds to TRBD1 (5 bases). Germline V gene sequence: CDR1 MDHEN, CDR2 SYDVKM. The CDR3 spans 14 residues.

Worth noting for this clonotype: A much larger clone differs by one base, so this may be a read error. The V and J genes are TRBV11-2 and TRBJ2-1, with D maybe TRBD2 (6 bases). V was pared by 6 bases and J by 3 bases, with 15 bases between. This CDR3 has 15 amino acids. Germline loops: CDR1 SGHAT, CDR2 FQNNGV. In nucleotides, the CDR3 is TGTGCCAGCAGACAATCGGGGGACCTCTACAATGAGCAGTTCTTC. It codes for CASRQSGDLYNEQFF.

As for this clonotype: A much larger clone differs by one base, so this may be a read error. The genes are TRBV7-9 and TRBJ2-1, with D perhaps TRBD2 (5 bases). This CDR3 has 13 residues. Germline V gives CDR1 SEHNR, CDR2 FQNEAQ (reference sequence). V dropped 5 bases and J dropped 5 bases, with 10 bases sitting between them. CDR3 amino acids: CASSLSEDNEQFF. In nucleotides, the CDR3 is TGTGCCAGCAGCCTTAGCGAGGACAATGAGCAGTTCTTC.

Only one count was recorded for this clonotype. The CDR3 does not end in the conserved phenylalanine or tryptophan, so this is likely a read error. The rearrangement joins TRBV12-3 or TRBV12-4 to TRBJ2-1; D unresolved. The CDR3 loop spans 11 amino acids. The V end was cut by 7 bases, the J end by 9 bases, with 10 bases between. The CDR3 DNA reads as TGTGCCAGCACACAATCTAGTGAGCAGTTCTCC. Its protein is CASTQSSEQFS.

Ten or more counts support this clonotype. This chain links TRBV28 with TRBJ2-7, with TRBD1 matching 7 bases. Germline assignment: CDR1 MDHEN and CDR2 SYDVKM. The CDR3 sequence is 15 residues long. Unmatched junction bases numbered 6, after V lost 1 base and J lost 3 bases. The CDR3 coding sequence is TGTGCCAGCAGTTTATCCCGACAGGGCGACTACGAGCAGTACTTC. It specifies CASSLSRQGDYEQYF.

This clonotype was seen a few times. The chain couples TRBV11-3 to TRBJ2-1, with 7 nucleotides matching TRBD1. This CDR3 spans 13 amino acids. Germline V gene sequence: CDR1 SGHNT, CDR2 YENEEA. The V and J ends lost 10 bases and 8 bases, in that order; junction bases with no gene match: 11. The DNA of the CDR3 is TGTGCCAAGAGTTCCGGACAGGTCCATGAGCAGTTCTTC. It codes for CAKSSGQVHEQFF.

As for this clonotype: Since no conserved phenylalanine or tryptophan closes the CDR3, a read error is the likely cause. No DNA is shown, since the ends of the CDR3 on it are uncertain; the CDR3 is the one TCRdb lists. This chain connects TRBV14 to TRBJ1-1; TRBD1, as called in the table, went unchecked against the DNA. Germline V lookup: CDR1 SGHDN, CDR2 FVKESK. The CDR3 spans 17 residues, counting both ends. CDR3 in amino acids: CASSQDKWAGITTEAFL.

Note on this clonotype: One junction end disagrees with the germline gene, perhaps due to a read error. The rearrangement uses TRBV6-1 and TRBJ2-1; weak D call: TRBD2 (7 bases). The CDR3 contains 15 residues. Per the germline V gene, CDR1 is MNHNS and CDR2 is SASEGT. The CDR3 DNA sequence: TGTGCCAGCAGTGGGGGGGGGCACTCATACAATGAGGAGTTCTTC. Protein sequence: CASSGGGHSYNEEFF.

The table lists this clonotype with a few counts. The V gene is TRBV28, the J gene TRBJ2-3; D call uncertain. Per the germline V gene, CDR1 is MDHEN and CDR2 is SYDVKM. This CDR3 spans 13 amino acids. Trimming took 2 bases from V and 5 from J, leaving 8 bases between them. CDR3 coding DNA: TGTGCCAGCAGTTTACCTAAAATAGATACGCAGTATTTT. Amino acids: CASSLPKIDTQYF. Combining the CDR3 with reference TRBV28 and TRBJ2-3 gives the whole variable domain DVKVTQSSRYLVKRTGEKVFLECVQDMDHENMFWYRQDPGLGLRLIYFSYDVKMKEKGDIPEGYSVSREKKERFSLILESASTNQTSMYLCASSLPKIDTQYFGPGTRLTVL.

Details on this clonotype: Because it lacks the conserved phenylalanine or tryptophan at the end, this CDR3 is likely a read error. The J gene is TRBJ1-6, the V gene TRBV5-6, with D perhaps matching TRBD1 (6 bases). The CDR3 runs to 15 residues. The V gene's germline CDR1 is SGHDT and CDR2 YYEEEE. The ends were cut back, 3 bases at V and 14 bases at J, with 21 bases in the middle. In DNA, the CDR3 is TGTGCCAGCAGCTCAAGGGACACTCAGGGTCCATCCCTCCACATT. Its translation is CASSSRDTQGPSLHI.

As regards this clonotype: Without the conserved terminal phenylalanine or tryptophan, this CDR3 likely stems from a read error. DNA for the CDR3: TGTGCCACCGTCGAATCTCCAGGGAAGGAGACCCAGTACGTC. It translates to CATVESPGKETQYV. The rearrangement uses TRBV10-3 and TRBJ2-5; tentatively, D is TRBD1 (5 bases). V was pared by 10 bases and J by 5 bases, with 20 bases between. The CDR3 sequence is 14 residues long. The germline CDR1 and CDR2 sequences are ENHRY and SYGVKD.

In regard to this clonotype: Relative to the germline gene, one junction end is altered; a read error may explain this. The chain employs TRBV6-5 and TRBJ2-3; 8 bases line up with TRBD2. CDR3 length equals 14 residues. Germline V gene lookup returns CDR1 MNHEY and CDR2 SVGAGI. CDR3 amino acids: CASSHGGVTGTQYF. The CDR3 region has the DNA TGTGCCAGCAGTCACGGGGGGGTCACAGGTACGCAGTATTTT.

This clonotype occurred many times. The chain couples TRBV6-4 to TRBJ2-3; a weak D match, TRBD2 (7 bases). Per the germline V gene, CDR1 is MRHNA and CDR2 is SNTAGT. This CDR3 has 14 amino acids. Trimming left V 3 bases short and J 1 base short, with 8 bases between. CDR3 loop: CASSEGGGTDTQYF. The CDR3 DNA follows: TGTGCCAGCAGTGAAGGGGGGGGCACAGATACGCAGTATTTT.